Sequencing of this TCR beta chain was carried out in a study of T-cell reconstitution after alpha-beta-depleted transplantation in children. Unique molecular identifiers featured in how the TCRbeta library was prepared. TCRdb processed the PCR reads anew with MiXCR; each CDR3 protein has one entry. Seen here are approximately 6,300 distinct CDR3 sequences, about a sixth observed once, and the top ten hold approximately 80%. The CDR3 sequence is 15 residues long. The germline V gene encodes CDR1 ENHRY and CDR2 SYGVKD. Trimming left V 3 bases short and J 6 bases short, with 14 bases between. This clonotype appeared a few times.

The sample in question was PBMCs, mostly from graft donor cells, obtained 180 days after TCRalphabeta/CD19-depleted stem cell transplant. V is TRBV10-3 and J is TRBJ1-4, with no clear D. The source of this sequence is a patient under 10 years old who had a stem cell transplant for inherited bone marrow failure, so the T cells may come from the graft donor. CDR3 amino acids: CAISDPQKADEKLFF. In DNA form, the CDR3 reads TGTGCCATCAGTGACCCCCAAAAAGCGGATGAAAAACTGTTTTTT.